This T cell receptor beta chain comes out of a study of shared clonotypes between healthy human individuals. Trimming took off 6 bases at V and 1 base at J, with 13 bases between the two ends. CDR3 length equals 15 residues. CDR1 and CDR2 (germline): MNHEY, SVGAGI. Using immunoSEQ multiplex PCR, the repertoire was profiled, and TCRdb retains in-frame clones only, with some absent. The sample consists of 2 million to 2.5 million clones, roughly 90% of them appearing once. About this clone itself: Its antigen is as yet unknown.

Findings of the study overall: Unshared clonotypes carried lower generation probabilities than those common to all four donors.

V and J are TRBV6-5 and TRBJ1-5, with TRBD1 as a possible D gene (5 bases). The source material was naive CD4+ T cells from PBMCs. As for subset: CD45RA+ positively selected. This receptor was identified in a man aged 18 to 30 in good health. Some clones in this sample may be carry-over from other donors' samples. The CDR3 loop is CASSPQGVSNQPQHF. The CDR3 nucleotides are TGTGCCAGCAGCCCCCAGGGAGTAAGCAATCAGCCCCAGCATTTT.